The 25 T cell receptor beta chains below all came from one sample that was sequenced in a study of preoperative IRX-2 immunotherapy in early breast cancer. Regarding treatment: preoperative locoregional IRX-2 cytokine immunotherapy. The table came from immunoSEQ multiplex PCR; TCRdb's copy has only in-frame clones and leaves some out. The sample contains around 3,700 clones, around 74% of which appear only once. The sequenced sample was tumor tissue, obtained after IRX-2 immunotherapy. The receptors here all came from a human donor with breast cancer.

This chain uses TRBV5-1 with TRBJ1-3; D remains unclear. The CDR3 is 14 residues long. The germline V and J ends were trimmed by 4 bases and 3 bases, with 11 bases remaining between them. Germline V gene lookup returns CDR1 SGHRS and CDR2 YFSETQ. The CDR3 is CASSPRTDGNTIYF. CDR3 bases: TGCGCCAGCAGCCCCCGGACGGATGGAAACACCATATATTTT.

This chain uses TRBV6-1 with TRBJ1-1; 12 bases are shared with TRBD1. CDR3 size: 16 residues. The J segment lost 11 bases and the V segment lost 0 bases, leaving 10 bases of the junction unmatched. CDR1 and CDR2 from the germline V gene are MNHNS and SASEGT. CDR3 nucleotides: TGTGCCAGCAGTGAAGCCGGGACAGGGGGCGGGTTGCTGGCTTTCTTT. Translation gives CASSEAGTGGGLLAFF.

The V gene is TRBV11-3, the J gene TRBJ2-1; D perhaps matches TRBD2 (5 bases). Germline V gives CDR1 SGHNT, CDR2 YENEEA. The V gene lost 7 bases and the J gene lost 6 bases, with 19 bases spanning the gap. The CDR3 contains 15 residues. CDR3 loop: CASNNGVGVSNEQFF. The DNA of the CDR3 is TGTGCCAGCAACAACGGAGTCGGGGTAAGCAATGAGCAGTTCTTC.

The genes are TRBV11-3 and TRBJ1-4; no clear D. V lost 5 bases to trimming and J lost 5 bases, with 18 bases between them. This CDR3 has 16 residues. Germline loops: CDR1 SGHNT, CDR2 YENEEA. The CDR3 bases are TGTGCCAGCAGCCCCGGGGAGAGAAGCCTGAATGAAAAACTGTTTTTT. Protein sequence: CASSPGERSLNEKLFF. Complete variable domain (other parts from reference TRBV11-3 and TRBJ1-4): EAGVVQSPRYKIIEKKQPVAFWCNPISGHNTLYWYLQNLGQGPELLIRYENEEAVDDSQLPKDRFSAERLKGVDSTLKIQPAELGDSAVYLCASSPGERSLNEKLFFGSGTQLSVL.

This clone was observed a single time. V and J are TRBV7-1 and TRBJ1-2, with unresolved D. TRBV7-1 is an ORF; its function is uncertain. CDR3 length: 13 residues. The V gene lost 3 bases and the J gene lost 2 bases, with 7 bases spanning the gap. Here the CDR3 reads CASSSGPNYGYTF. The CDR3 nucleotides read TGTGCCAGCAGCTCGGGTCCGAACTATGGCTACACCTTC.

The chain employs TRBV6-8 and TRBJ2-3; no clear D. From germline, CDR1 is MNHGY and CDR2 SAAAGT. This CDR3 is built from 13 residues. Between the trimmed V and J ends, which lost 8 bases and 4 bases, there was a span of 13 bases. CDR3 nucleotide sequence: TGTGCCAGCGGTAGACTTACGGCAGATACGCAGTATTTT. Translation: CASGRLTADTQYF.

The DNA of the CDR3 is TGTGCCAGCACTGGGGGAGGGTCCTCTACACAGCAGTACTTC. Translating it yields CASTGGGSSTQQYF. The chain combines TRBV28 with TRBJ2-7; 7 bases fit TRBD2. CDR3 length: 14 residues. Germline CDR1 and CDR2: MDHEN and SYDVKM. V lost 7 bases to trimming and J lost 8 bases; unmatched junction nucleotides: 14.

This clone has just a few counts. The J gene is TRBJ2-7, the V gene TRBV6-8; TRBD2 matches 8 bases. V shed 2 bases and J 5 bases; nucleotides not matched to a gene: 11. Germline CDR1 reads MNHGY; CDR2 reads SAAAGT. The CDR3 consists of 16 residues. The CDR3 DNA sequence: TGTGCCAGCAGTTACCTCGGAGCGGGAGAAGTCGACGAGCAGTACTTC. Protein: CASSYLGAGEVDEQYF.

The chain joins TRBV29-1 to TRBJ2-5, with D uncertain. This CDR3 has 13 amino acids. CDR1 SQVTM and CDR2 ANQGSEA come from the germline V gene. V was cut by 2 bases and J by 1 base, with 8 bases left in between. The CDR3 is CSVETNPQETQYF. CDR3 nucleotide sequence: TGCAGCGTTGAAACAAATCCCCAAGAGACCCAGTACTTC.

This clone came up a few times. V gene TRBV11-3 combines with J gene TRBJ2-2; possible D gene TRBD2, 6 bases. Trimming left V 5 bases short and J 0 bases short, with 19 bases between. Germline V gene data show CDR1 as SGHNT and CDR2 as YENEEA. The CDR3 covers 18 residues. CDR3 in DNA: TGTGCCAGCAGCCCGGGAGCCTGGGGACTGACGAACACCGGGGAGCTGTTTTTT. Protein sequence: CASSPGAWGLTNTGELFF.

The chain is built from TRBV6-8 and TRBJ2-7; D is possibly TRBD2 (6 bases). CDR3 length equals 15 residues. Trimming took 6 bases from V and 0 from J, leaving 15 bases between them. Germline CDR1 and CDR2: MNHGY and SAAAGT. The CDR3 is CASRAGLGSSYEQYF. CDR3 DNA sequence: TGTGCCAGCAGAGCGGGCCTCGGGAGCTCCTACGAGCAGTACTTC.

The table lists this clone with a few counts. CDR3 amino acids: CASSFRPLQAKNIQYF. The CDR3 coding sequence is TGTGCCAGCAGCTTCAGGCCGCTCCAAGCCAAAAACATTCAGTACTTC. The rearrangement joins TRBV11-3 to TRBJ2-4; D unclear. V gave up 3 bases and J gave up 0 bases, with 12 bases separating them. Germline CDR1 reads SGHNT; CDR2 reads YENEEA. This CDR3 is 16 amino acids long.

This clone ranks as large. The V and J genes are TRBV19 and TRBJ1-1; no definite D call. This CDR3 is 16 amino acids long. In germline, CDR1 is LNHDA, CDR2 SQIVND (reference sequence). Trimming left V 10 bases short and J 0 bases short, with 21 bases between. DNA for the CDR3: TGTGCCACCGAAACGTTATCAGGACGTATGAACACTGAAGCTTTCTTT. Translating gives CATETLSGRMNTEAFF.

V and J are TRBV7-6 and TRBJ1-3; possibly TRBD1 for D (6 bases). V lost 5 bases and J lost 4, with 12 bases in between. Looked up from germline, CDR1 is SGHVS and CDR2 is FNYEAQ. CDR3 length equals 14 residues. The CDR3 DNA follows: TGTGCCAGCAGCCAGGGGTCCCCCGGAAACACCATATATTTT. Translation gives CASSQGSPGNTIYF.

The J gene is TRBJ2-2, the V gene TRBV23-1; TRBD2 might be the D (7 bases). TRBV23-1 is marked as an open reading frame, function uncertain. With 6 bases removed from V and 5 bases from J, the gap between germline ends came to 16 bases. The CDR3 runs to 15 residues. DNA of the CDR3: TGCGCCAGCAGCTCGGCGGGGGCCCCAACCGGGGAGCTGTTTTTT. Translated: CASSSAGAPTGELFF.

This clone is termed large. This chain connects TRBV15 to TRBJ2-3; TRBD2 matches at 14 bases. The CDR3 covers 17 residues. The trim removed 4 bases at V and 4 bases at J, leaving 7 bases unmatched. Germline V gives CDR1 LNHNV, CDR2 YYDKDF (reference sequence). For the CDR3, the DNA is TGTGCCACCAGCAAATCCCGGACTAGCGGGAGGTCAGATACGCAGTATTTT. It codes for CATSKSRTSGRSDTQYF. Full variable domain (remainder filled in from reference TRBV15 and TRBJ2-3): DAMVIQNPRYQVTQFGKPVTLSCSQTLNHNVMYWYQQKSSQAPKLLFHYYDKDFNNEADTPDNFQSRRPNTSFCFLDIRSPGLGDTAMYLCATSKSRTSGRSDTQYFGPGTRLTVL.

This clone was detected only once. The chain employs TRBV28 and TRBJ1-4, with D possibly matching TRBD1 (5 bases). The V gene lost 6 bases and the J gene lost 3 bases, with 11 bases spanning the gap. Germline V gene data show CDR1 as MDHEN and CDR2 as SYDVKM. The CDR3 is 14 amino acids. The CDR3 DNA reads as TGTGCCAGCAGCACGACAGCACCTAATGAAAAACTGTTTTTT. Translated: CASSTTAPNEKLFF. The whole variable domain, filled in from reference TRBV28 and TRBJ1-4, reads DVKVTQSSRYLVKRTGEKVFLECVQDMDHENMFWYRQDPGLGLRLIYFSYDVKMKEKGDIPEGYSVSREKKERFSLILESASTNQTSMYLCASSTTAPNEKLFFGSGTQLSVL.

The genes are TRBV5-1 and TRBJ2-3; D unresolved. Germline CDR1 reads SGHRS; CDR2 reads YFSETQ. CDR3 length: 14 residues. V was clipped by 7 bases and J by 2 bases, with 14 bases between them. CDR3 bases: TGCGCCAGCGGATCTAGGGATATCACAGATACGCAGTATTTT. This codes for CASGSRDITDTQYF.

The chain employs TRBV30 and TRBJ1-6, with D hard to call. V shed 1 base and J shed 7 bases, with 8 bases lying between them. This CDR3 spans 13 amino acids. The germline CDR1 and CDR2 sequences are GTSNPN and SVGIG (reference sequence). In nucleotides, the CDR3 is TGTGCCTGGAGTGAAACAGACAATTCACCCCTCCACTTT. Amino acid sequence: CAWSETDNSPLHF.

The CDR3 coding sequence is TGTGCCAGTAGTATAGCCCTAGCGGGAGGGCCGGGCACCGGGGAGCTGTTTTTT. Translating gives CASSIALAGGPGTGELFF. The chain is built from TRBV19 and TRBJ2-2; 12 nucleotides agree with TRBD2. Germline loops: CDR1 LNHDA, CDR2 SQIVND (reference sequence). The ends lost 1 base at V and 4 bases at J; junction bases unmatched: 7. CDR3 size: 18 residues.

This sequence joins TRBV2 and TRBJ1-1, with D possibly being TRBD1 (6 bases). V was trimmed by 5 bases and J by 3 bases, leaving 13 bases between them. This CDR3 region has 14 residues. Germline values: CDR1 SNHLY, CDR2 FYNNEI. Here the CDR3 reads CASSIYEGDTEAFF. The DNA for the CDR3 is TGTGCCAGCAGTATTTACGAGGGGGACACTGAAGCTTTCTTT.

By share, this clone ranks as medium-sized. This chain joins TRBV15 and TRBJ2-7, with TRBD2 identical over 10 bases. Germline V lookup: CDR1 LNHNV, CDR2 YYDKDF (reference sequence). After removal of 0 bases from V and 4 bases from J, the junction contained 6 bases not matched to a gene. The CDR3 extends over 16 amino acids. The CDR3 DNA reads as TGTGCCACCAGCAGAGATCCGGGACTAGCGCGATACGAGCAGTACTTC. Its protein product is CATSRDPGLARYEQYF.

The chain is built from TRBV6-8 and TRBJ1-5, with TRBD1 matching 10 bases. There are 13 residues in the CDR3. V gave up 6 bases and J gave up 8 bases; unmatched junction bases: 4. Looked up from germline, CDR1 is MNHGY and CDR2 is SAAAGT. CDR3 amino acids: CASSPGQGKPQHF. CDR3 nucleotide sequence: TGTGCCAGCAGCCCGGGACAGGGGAAGCCCCAGCATTTT.

The rearrangement uses TRBV28 and TRBJ1-2; D remains unclear. The V gene lost 2 bases and the J gene lost 7 bases, with 8 bases spanning the gap. This CDR3 is built from 12 residues. CDR1 MDHEN and CDR2 SYDVKM come from the germline V gene. Written as DNA, the CDR3 is TGTGCCAGCAGTTTAATGGCTATTGGCTACACCTTC. Its protein product is CASSLMAIGYTF.

The rearrangement links TRBV11-3 to TRBJ2-1; D call uncertain. The germline V and J ends were trimmed by 2 bases and 5 bases, with 10 bases remaining between them. From germline, CDR1 is SGHNT and CDR2 YENEEA. The CDR3 runs to 14 residues. CDR3 nucleotides: TGTGCCAGCAGCTTAATAACTGCCCACAATGAGCAGTTCTTC. This sequence encodes CASSLITAHNEQFF.